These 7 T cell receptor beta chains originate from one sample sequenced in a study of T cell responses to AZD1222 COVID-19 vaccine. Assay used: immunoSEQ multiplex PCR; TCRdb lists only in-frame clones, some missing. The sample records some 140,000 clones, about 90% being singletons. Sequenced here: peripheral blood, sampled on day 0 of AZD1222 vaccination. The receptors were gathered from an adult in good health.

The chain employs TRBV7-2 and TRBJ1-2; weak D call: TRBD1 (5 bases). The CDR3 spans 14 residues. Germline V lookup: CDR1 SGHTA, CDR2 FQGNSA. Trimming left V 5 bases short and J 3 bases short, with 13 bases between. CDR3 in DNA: TGTGCCAGCAGCCCCGATGGGGGGTACTATGGCTACACCTTC. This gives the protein CASSPDGGYYGYTF.

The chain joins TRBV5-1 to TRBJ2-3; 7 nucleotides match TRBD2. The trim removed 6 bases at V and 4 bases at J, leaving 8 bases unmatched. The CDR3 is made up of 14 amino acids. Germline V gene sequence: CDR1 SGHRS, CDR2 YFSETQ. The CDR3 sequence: CASNSGGVADTQYF. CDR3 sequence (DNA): TGCGCCAGCAACTCGGGAGGCGTGGCAGATACGCAGTATTTT.

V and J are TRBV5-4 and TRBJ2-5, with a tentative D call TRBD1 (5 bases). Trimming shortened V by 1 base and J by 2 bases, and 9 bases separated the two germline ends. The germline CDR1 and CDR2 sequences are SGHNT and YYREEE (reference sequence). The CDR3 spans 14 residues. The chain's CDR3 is CASSLKQGQETQYF. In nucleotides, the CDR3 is TGTGCCAGCAGCTTGAAGCAGGGACAAGAGACCCAGTACTTC.

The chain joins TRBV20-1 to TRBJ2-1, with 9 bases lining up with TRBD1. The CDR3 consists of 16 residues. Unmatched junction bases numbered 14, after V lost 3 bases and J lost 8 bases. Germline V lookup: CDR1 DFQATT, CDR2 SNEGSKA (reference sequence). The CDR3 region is CSASAPDRGGDHEQFF. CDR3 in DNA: TGCAGTGCTAGTGCACCGGACAGGGGCGGCGACCATGAGCAGTTCTTC.

In nucleotides, the CDR3 is TGTGCCAGCAATAAGGATTATGGCTACACCTTC. It specifies CASNKDYGYTF. The J gene is TRBJ1-2, the V gene TRBV28; D gene ambiguous. Trimming pared 7 bases from V and 5 bases from J, leaving 8 bases between. This CDR3 spans 11 amino acids. Germline CDR1 MDHEN, CDR2 SYDVKM.

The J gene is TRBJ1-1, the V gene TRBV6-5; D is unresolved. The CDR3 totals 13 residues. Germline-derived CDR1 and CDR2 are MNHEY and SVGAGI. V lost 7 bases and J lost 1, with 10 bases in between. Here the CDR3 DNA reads TGTGCCAGCAAGGTAAAGGAGAACACTGAAGCTTTCTTT. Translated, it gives CASKVKENTEAFF.

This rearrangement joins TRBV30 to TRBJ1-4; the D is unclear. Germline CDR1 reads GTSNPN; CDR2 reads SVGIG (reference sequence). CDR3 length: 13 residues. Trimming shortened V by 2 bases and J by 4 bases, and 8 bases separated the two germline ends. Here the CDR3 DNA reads TGTGCCTGGAGTTCACAGAATAATGAAAAACTGTTTTTT. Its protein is CAWSSQNNEKLFF.